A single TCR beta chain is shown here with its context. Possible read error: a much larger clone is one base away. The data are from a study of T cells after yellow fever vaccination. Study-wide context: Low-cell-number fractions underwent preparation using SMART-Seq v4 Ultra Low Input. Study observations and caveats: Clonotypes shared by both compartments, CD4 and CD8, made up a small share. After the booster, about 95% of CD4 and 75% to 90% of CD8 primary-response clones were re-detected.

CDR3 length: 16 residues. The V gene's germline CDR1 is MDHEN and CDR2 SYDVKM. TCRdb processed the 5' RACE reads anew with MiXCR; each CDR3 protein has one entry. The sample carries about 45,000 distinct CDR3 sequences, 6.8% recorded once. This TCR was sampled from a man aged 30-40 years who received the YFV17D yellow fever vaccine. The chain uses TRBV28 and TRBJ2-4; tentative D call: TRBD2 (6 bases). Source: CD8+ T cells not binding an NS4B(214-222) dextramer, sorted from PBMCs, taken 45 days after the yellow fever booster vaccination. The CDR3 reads CASRDPEGEARNIQYF. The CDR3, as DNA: TGTGCCAGCAGAGACCCGGAGGGAGAGGCCAGAAACATTCAGTACTTC.